This T cell receptor beta chain was recorded in a study of blood T cell repertoires in COVID-19. In the study overall: The United States, Italy and Spain supplied acute and convalescent COVID-19 samples.

A word on this clone: The junction does not match germline at one end; this may be a read error.

Looked up from germline, CDR1 is SGHTA and CDR2 is FQGNSA. The CDR3 runs to 15 residues. Study processing details: Quantification of nucleated cells was approximated via reference gene primer amplification. Profiled with immunoSEQ multiplex PCR; TCRdb holds only in-frame clones, not every one. The V and J calls and the clone size are those of that table, but D and trimming were determined from the DNA. Of roughly 200,000 clones listed, around 90% are singletons. Sequencing input: peripheral blood. The sequence was collected from a man aged 45 to 65 with acute or convalescent COVID-19. This rearrangement joins TRBV7-2 to TRBJ2-3, with a possible D match to TRBD2 (5 bases). The CDR3 reads CASSLGSSFFDTQYF. Written as DNA, the CDR3 is TGTGCCAGCAGTTTAGGGAGTAGCTTTTTTGATACGCAGTATTTT.